These T cell receptor beta chains were read from a single sample in a study of cytomegalovirus exposure and HLA in healthy donors. Only in-frame clones appear in the TCRdb table, and some are missing; sequencing was by immunoSEQ multiplex PCR. Of 35,000 to 45,000 clones in the sample, about 50% are singletons; the top ten hold around 10%. Sequenced material: PBMCs. These receptors were taken from a human donor in good health. The CDR3 runs from the conserved cysteine through the conserved F or W. The order of the fields is clone size, V gene, D gene, J gene, CDR3 protein, CDR3 DNA. The D gene is left open where the match is weak. Rows give clone size only sometimes, using once, few, many, or a class for an expanded clone.

>.|TRBV7-2|TRBD2|TRBJ2-7
CASTRAGESSYEQYF
TGTGCCAGCACCCGGGCGGGAGAGAGCTCCTACGAGCAGTACTTC
>few|TRBV27|.|TRBJ2-7
CASSRTPPNYEQYF
TGTGCCAGCAGTAGGACTCCTCCAAACTACGAGCAGTACTTC
>.|TRBV28|TRBD1|TRBJ2-7
CASSRRGQTTYEQYF
TGTGCCAGCAGTAGAAGGGGACAGACTACCTACGAGCAGTACTTC
>once|TRBV29-1|TRBD1|TRBJ1-1
CSAPLRTGGRAFF
TGCAGCGCTCCCCTCCGGACAGGGGGACGAGCTTTCTTT
>.|TRBV5-4|.|TRBJ2-7
CASSLGMEVAASYEQYF
TGTGCCAGCAGCTTGGGCATGGAAGTAGCGGCCTCCTACGAGCAGTACTTC
>few|TRBV6-5|.|TRBJ1-1
CASSYRQGTIEAFF
TGTGCCAGCAGTTACCGTCAGGGCACAATTGAAGCTTTCTTT
>.|TRBV4-3|.|TRBJ1-5
CASSQDPQAGQPQHF
TGCGCCAGCAGCCAAGATCCGCAGGCGGGTCAGCCCCAGCATTTT
>.|TRBV6-1|TRBD2|TRBJ2-7
CASAAFGTSSHEQYF
TGTGCCAGCGCGGCTTTTGGGACTAGTTCCCACGAGCAGTACTTC
>.|TRBV28|TRBD1|TRBJ1-1
CASSSPGQGKAEAFF
TGTGCCAGCAGTTCCCCCGGACAGGGGAAAGCTGAAGCTTTCTTT
>few|TRBV6-1|TRBD2|TRBJ2-1
CASSEAGGYNEQFF
TGTGCCAGCAGTGAAGCGGGGGGGTACAATGAGCAGTTCTTC
>once|TRBV19|TRBD1|TRBJ1-1
CASSPDRGGTEAFF
TGTGCCAGTAGTCCAGACAGGGGTGGGACTGAAGCTTTCTTT
>.|TRBV9|TRBD2|TRBJ2-3
CASSVGRSGGARDTQYF
TGTGCCAGCAGCGTAGGGAGGAGCGGGGGGGCCAGAGATACGCAGTATTTT
>.|TRBV7-9|.|TRBJ1-2
CASSLARDYTF
TGTGCCAGCAGCTTAGCGAGGGACTACACCTTC
>.|TRBV28|.|TRBJ2-7
CASMYGVSYEQYF
TGTGCCAGCATGTACGGGGTTTCCTACGAGCAGTACTTC
>once|TRBV7-2|TRBD2|TRBJ2-7
CASSLLGLAGGNTRGEQYF
TGTGCCAGCAGCTTATTGGGACTAGCGGGAGGAAATACAAGGGGCGAGCAGTACTTC